Here is one T cell receptor beta chain with its context. This clone's antigen is unknown. The input lacks base qualities; no much larger clone sits a single base away. Counted from cysteine to phenylalanine, this CDR3 has 14 amino acids. Only the CDR3 part of the read is kept: 42 bases, read in frame from the first base. Cut back by 4 bases and 4 bases, the V and J ends lie 13 bases apart. CDR1 SGHAT and CDR2 FQDESV are derived from the germline V gene (reference sequence). The data are from a study of cytomegalovirus exposure and HLA in healthy donors (dated by TCRdb to about 2017). As for the study more broadly: According to an earlier analysis of a few hundred of the donors, about 179 million T cells yielded approximately 120 million unique TCR beta sequences and less than 300 Gb of sequence data. An early release covering around 630 HLA-typed donors comprised approximately 290 gigabases of sequencing data and roughly 85 million unique TCR sequences. Among the roughly 400 genotyped donors, approximately 76% belonged to the genetic ancestry cluster associated with self-reported Caucasian donors. The study aimed to test whether cataloging public T cell receptors could reveal signatures of past pathogen exposure. The study profiled the T cell repertoires of under 850 subjects by immunosequencing and related them to cytomegalovirus serostatus. In addition to the first cohort of around 670 subjects, a separate validation cohort of 120 different subjects was used. High-throughput TCR immunosequencing, statistical association of individual TCRs with disease status, and machine learning were combined to predict cytomegalovirus infection status. To study patterns of TCR occurrence, a later analysis re-analyzed previously published TCR beta repertoires from 666 donors and added high-resolution HLA genotyping. Rather than using new phenotypic data, the later analysis identified candidate immune exposures from TCR beta sequences and from how often those sequences occurred across donors. To decide whether each TCR beta V gene segment behaved as functional or pseudogenic, an earlier analysis of some 570 of the donors relied on high-throughput TCR beta sequencing. Donor age, sex, ethnicity and CMV serostatus were compiled together with the repertoire data. A later genetic analysis used genome-wide SNP genotypes for about three fifths of the 666 donors, treating that subset as a discovery cohort. All discovery cohort repertoires had been generated on a single sequencing platform. HLA typing included class I and class II loci at four-digit resolution. Typing coverage varied by locus: roughly 620-640 donors for A, B, C, DRB1 and DQB1; approximately 520 for DQA1; approximately 610 for DPA1; around 450 for DPB1. Roughly five DR-DQ haplotypes were handled as single units for association and clustering because linkage in the cohort was strong. On average, around 240,000 unique TCR beta nucleotide sequences were sequenced per donor among roughly 430 genotyped donors of the cohort, with 15% to 20% of those sequences being non-productive.

Library preparation was by the immunoSEQ multiplex PCR assay. For the multiplex PCR, a mixture combining 60 forward primers for TCR Vbeta segments and 13 reverse primers for TCR Jbeta segments was used. A multiplex PCR assay on genomic DNA amplified the CDR3 region of rearranged TCR beta genes. On the Illumina HiSeq System, the amplified TCR beta libraries were sequenced as 87-base-pair reads. In the paper's pipeline: Across the 600 to 700 repertoires, a later analysis counted approximately 75 million unique TCR beta chains, roughly 11 million of which were shared by at least two donors. To remove PCR and sequencing errors, raw reads were error-corrected and collapsed into unique sequences using a nearest-neighbor algorithm that merged closely related sequences. CDR3 sequences were aligned to IMGT reference sequences to assign V, D and J gene segments. For a sequence to be retained, a match of at least six nucleotides was required to both a V gene segment and a J gene segment. A rearrangement counted as productive if the CDR3 had no stop codons and remained in frame with V and J, and every other rearrangement counted as non-productive. Following IMGT convention, CDR3 was defined as the stretch from the second conserved V-encoded cysteine to the conserved J-encoded phenylalanine. The earlier analysis of some 580 of the donors excluded any sequence lacking an unambiguous match to a single V gene segment. An earlier analysis of 450 to 650 of the donors called V segments functional above 56.7% productive rearrangements and segregating when the between-donor standard deviation exceeded 5%. A statistical classification framework was built to diagnose cytomegalovirus status from the catalog of TCR beta chain sequences. V and J gene assignment, in a later analysis, came from comparing TCR nucleotide sequences with IMGT/GENE-DB human TR gene sequences. A later analysis assigned CDR3 sequences and most-parsimonious VDJ recombination scenarios with the TCRdist pipeline. A later analysis defined each TCR beta chain by its CDR3 amino acid sequence plus V-gene family, and excluded reads lacking a unique V-gene family. As a way to deal with suspected cross-contamination and a sequencing artifact, a later analysis dropped approximately 570 nucleotide sequences that were highly shared and had low generation probability. For each public chain, a later analysis derived a clonal expansion index from normalized ranks of inferred template counts within each repertoire. In a later analysis, generation probabilities were computed with a VDJ recombination model fitted to out-of-frame rearrangements, and the resulting probabilities were checked against IGoR. A later analysis scored TCR-TCR, TCR-HLA and TCR-CMV co-occurrence with hypergeometric tests, applying a repertoire-size bias correction to TCR pairs. In a later analysis, false discovery rates were estimated by permuting HLA or CMV assignments 20 times. A later analysis grouped co-occurring TCRs with DBSCAN, adding TCRdist sequence similarity when clustering within HLA-allele-positive subsets. Repertoires with fewer than 30,000 or more than 120,000 public chains were left out of co-occurrence clustering, as were a handful of repertoires with anomalous nucleotide sharing. As stored in TCRdb, this immuneACCESS dataset retains in-frame rearrangements with V and J assigned. A fraction of the clones does not appear; measured against another copy, unresolved V genes explain less than half of the discrepancy, and the remainder lacks a known reason. V, J and clone size reflect that table, while D and trimming were determined from the DNA. This sample is represented by some 57,000 clones; 89% of them were singletons. The biggest ten clones account for over 1.2% of the sample.

The cohort comprised 710 or so healthy bone marrow donors. Cohort members were all nominally healthy when sampled, although unrecorded immune exposures were likely present. The donor was CMV seropositive and was included in the group of 290 or so seropositive cohort members. A peripheral blood sample was provided by each donor, and peripheral blood mononuclear cells were used for TCR beta sequencing. Genomic DNA was extracted from the blood cell samples with the Qiagen DNeasy Blood Extraction Kit. The research as a whole found: The authors suggested that the approach could potentially be generalized to other disease states and immunological phenotypes. The study gave a list of 150 to 200 TCR beta chains associated with cytomegalovirus. Correlated functional status among segregating V segments might be attributable to linkage disequilibrium, but an unknown experimental factor could not be ruled out. A later analysis found that most CMV-associated TCR beta chains appeared HLA-restricted, with HLA associations seemingly driven largely by CMV exposure. A later genetic analysis reported fewer N-insertions in productive TCRs among donors in an Asian-associated ancestry cluster than the roughly 700-donor mean. According to a later analysis, TCR association rates differed among HLA loci, with DRB1 alleles showing the most associated TCRs and HLA-C alleles showing the fewest. Three of the identified cytomegalovirus-associated TCR beta chains were confirmed in vitro to be specific for cytomegalovirus antigens. Assigning TCR associations to individual alleles was difficult when HLA alleles, especially DR and DQ, strongly co-occurred. Because HLA typing was unavailable for some donors at each locus, only the typed subset was used in association tests. In a later analysis, more than 15,000 TCR beta sequences were associated with specific HLA alleles at a false discovery rate of 0.05. In a later analysis, HLA-associated TCR beta chains showed more clonal expansion and lower generation probabilities than non-associated chains that were equally common. Some IMGT-functional V segments, including TRBV6-2 and TRBV6-3, could not be distinguished by the 87-base-pair reads and were therefore excluded. A further reported finding was that TCR beta sequences accurately predicted the HLA-A and HLA-B alleles for most subjects in the first cohort. Broadly in line with IMGT annotations, most TCR beta V segments showed up in productive rearrangements about 87% or about 30% of the time in an earlier analysis of 450 to 600 of the donors. Across donors, most TCR sequences were observed very rarely, whereas some public TCRs were present in many individuals. Approximately 16 rarely observed V segments, including chromosome 9 orphons, were excluded from the earlier analysis of approximately 600 of the donors because counts were too low. The presence/absence analyses assumed that sequencing depth was roughly uniform across donors, and that assumption may not be true. According to a later analysis, parvovirus B19, influenza, CMV and Epstein-Barr virus appeared linked to several top co-occurrence clusters. A cluster of highly shared sequence variants was judged likely to be a technical artifact of the sequencing pipeline. CMV serostatus was the only immune exposure information available for the cohort. In this cohort, only TCR beta chains were sequenced, and detectable features were limited by the absence of alpha or paired-chain data. An association between a missense DCLRE1C variant and V-gene and J-gene trimming of TCR beta chains was found in a later genetic analysis and replicated in an independent cohort. The classifier was reported to diagnose cytomegalovirus status with high specificity and sensitivity in both the original and validation cohorts.

The sequenced sample was PBMCs. The source of this sequence is a man aged 25 to 40 in good health and CMV-seropositive. The chain is encoded by TRBV11-1 joined to TRBJ1-2; the D gene is perhaps TRBD1, on 5 matching bases. The sequence in DNA is TGTGCCAGCAGCTATGGGGGGATCGGCTATGGCTACACCTTC. This translates into CASSYGGIGYGYTF.